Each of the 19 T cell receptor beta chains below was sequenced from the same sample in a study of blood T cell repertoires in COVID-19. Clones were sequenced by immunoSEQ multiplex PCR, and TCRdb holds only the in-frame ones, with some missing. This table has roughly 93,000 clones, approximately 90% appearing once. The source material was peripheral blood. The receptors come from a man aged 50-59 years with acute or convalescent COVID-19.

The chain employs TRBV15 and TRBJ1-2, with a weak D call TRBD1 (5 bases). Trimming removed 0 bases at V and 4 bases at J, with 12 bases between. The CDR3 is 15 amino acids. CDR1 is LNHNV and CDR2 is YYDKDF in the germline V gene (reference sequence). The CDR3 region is CATSRETGGGYGYTF. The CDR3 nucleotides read TGTGCCACCAGCAGAGAAACCGGGGGTGGCTATGGCTACACCTTC.

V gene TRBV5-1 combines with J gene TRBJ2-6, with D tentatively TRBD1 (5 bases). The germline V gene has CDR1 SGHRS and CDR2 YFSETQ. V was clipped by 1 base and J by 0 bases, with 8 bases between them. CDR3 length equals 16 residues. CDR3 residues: CASSLTGDSGANVLTF. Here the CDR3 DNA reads TGCGCCAGCAGCTTGACAGGTGACTCTGGGGCCAACGTCCTGACTTTC.

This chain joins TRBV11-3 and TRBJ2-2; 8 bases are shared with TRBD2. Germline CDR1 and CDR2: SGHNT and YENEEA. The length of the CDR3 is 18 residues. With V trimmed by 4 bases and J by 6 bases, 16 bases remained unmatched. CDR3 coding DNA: TGTGCCAGCAGCTCCTTAGACCGCTGGCGGGGGGAACCCGGGGAGCTGTTTTTT. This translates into CASSSLDRWRGEPGELFF.

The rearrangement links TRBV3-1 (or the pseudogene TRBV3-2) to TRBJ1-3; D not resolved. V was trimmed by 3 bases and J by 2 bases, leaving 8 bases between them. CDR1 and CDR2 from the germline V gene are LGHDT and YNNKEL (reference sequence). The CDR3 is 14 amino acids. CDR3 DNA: TGTGCCAGCAGCCAGGCAGGCACTGGAAACACCATATATTTT. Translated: CASSQAGTGNTIYF.

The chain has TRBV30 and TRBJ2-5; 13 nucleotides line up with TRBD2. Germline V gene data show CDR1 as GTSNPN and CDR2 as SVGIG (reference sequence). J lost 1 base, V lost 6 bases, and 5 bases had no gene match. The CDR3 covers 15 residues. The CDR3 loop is CACIRTSGGQETQYF. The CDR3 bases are TGTGCCTGCATCCGGACTAGCGGGGGCCAAGAGACCCAGTACTTC.

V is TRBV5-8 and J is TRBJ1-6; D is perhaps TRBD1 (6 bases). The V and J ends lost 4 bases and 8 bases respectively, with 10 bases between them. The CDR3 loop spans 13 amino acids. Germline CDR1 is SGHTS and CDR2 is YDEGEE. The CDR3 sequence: CASSRNRDSPLHF. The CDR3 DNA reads TGTGCCAGCAGCCGAAACAGGGATTCACCCCTCCACTTT.

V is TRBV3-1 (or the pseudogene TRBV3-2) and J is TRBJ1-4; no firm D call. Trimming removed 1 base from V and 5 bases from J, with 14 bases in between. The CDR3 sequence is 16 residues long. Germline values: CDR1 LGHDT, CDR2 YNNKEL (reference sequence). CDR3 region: CASSQGMKRTNEKLFF. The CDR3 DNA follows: TGTGCCAGCAGCCAAGGGATGAAGCGGACGAATGAAAAACTGTTTTTT.

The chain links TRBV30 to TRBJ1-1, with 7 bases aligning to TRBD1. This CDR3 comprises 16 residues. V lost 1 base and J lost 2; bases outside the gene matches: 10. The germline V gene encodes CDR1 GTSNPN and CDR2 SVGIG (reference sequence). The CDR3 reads CAWSDTQGRRNTEAFF. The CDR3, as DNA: TGTGCCTGGAGTGATACACAGGGGAGGAGAAACACTGAAGCTTTCTTT.

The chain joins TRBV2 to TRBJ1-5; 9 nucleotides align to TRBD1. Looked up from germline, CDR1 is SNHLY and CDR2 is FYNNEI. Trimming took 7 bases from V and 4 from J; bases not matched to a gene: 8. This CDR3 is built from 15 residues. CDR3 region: CASTPGQGQNQPQHF. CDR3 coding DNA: TGTGCCAGCACTCCGGGACAGGGCCAGAATCAGCCCCAGCATTTT.

CDR3 coding DNA: TGTGCCAGCAGTTACTATACAGGCCAAAACTATGGCTACACCTTC. It encodes CASSYYTGQNYGYTF. The chain employs TRBV6-5 and TRBJ1-2; TRBD1 might be the D (5 bases). CDR3 size: 15 residues. V was pared by 1 base and J by 2 bases, with 11 bases between. Germline V CDR1 and CDR2: MNHEY, SVGAGI.

In nucleotides, the CDR3 is TGTGCCAGTAGTATCGACAGGCTGATGGGGCCCCAGCATTTT. Translated: CASSIDRLMGPQHF. V and J are TRBV19 and TRBJ1-5; possible D gene TRBD1, 6 bases. Trimming removed 3 bases at V and 9 bases at J, with 15 bases between. The CDR3 consists of 14 residues. Germline V gene lookup returns CDR1 LNHDA and CDR2 SQIVND (reference sequence).

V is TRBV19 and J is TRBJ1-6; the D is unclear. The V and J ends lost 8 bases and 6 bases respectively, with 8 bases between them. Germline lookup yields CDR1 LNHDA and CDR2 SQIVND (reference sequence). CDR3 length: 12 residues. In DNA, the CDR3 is TGTGCCAGTGGAGAAGCTAATTCACCCCTCCACTTT. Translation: CASGEANSPLHF.

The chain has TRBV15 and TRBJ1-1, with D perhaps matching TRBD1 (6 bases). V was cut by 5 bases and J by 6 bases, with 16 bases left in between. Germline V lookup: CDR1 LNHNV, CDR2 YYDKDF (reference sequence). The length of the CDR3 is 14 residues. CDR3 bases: TGTGCCACCAGCGCTCCAAACAGGGTTGCTGAAGCTTTCTTT. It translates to CATSAPNRVAEAFF. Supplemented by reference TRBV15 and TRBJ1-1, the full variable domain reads DAMVIQNPRYQVTQFGKPVTLSCSQTLNHNVMYWYQQKSSQAPKLLFHYYDKDFNNEADTPDNFQSRRPNTSFCFLDIRSPGLGDTAMYLCATSAPNRVAEAFFGQGTRLTVV.

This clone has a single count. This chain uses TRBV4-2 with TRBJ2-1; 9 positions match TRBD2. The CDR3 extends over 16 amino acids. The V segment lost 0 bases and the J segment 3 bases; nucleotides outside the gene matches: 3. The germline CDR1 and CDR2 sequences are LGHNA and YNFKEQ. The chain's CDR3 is CASSQDRRGGYNEQFF. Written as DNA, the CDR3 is TGTGCCAGCAGCCAAGATCGGCGGGGGGGCTACAATGAGCAGTTCTTC.

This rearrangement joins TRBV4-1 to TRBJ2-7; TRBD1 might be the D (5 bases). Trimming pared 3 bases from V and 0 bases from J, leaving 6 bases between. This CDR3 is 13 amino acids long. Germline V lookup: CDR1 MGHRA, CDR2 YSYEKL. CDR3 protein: CASSHDSSYEQYV. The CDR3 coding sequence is TGCGCCAGCAGCCATGACAGCTCCTACGAGCAGTACGTC.

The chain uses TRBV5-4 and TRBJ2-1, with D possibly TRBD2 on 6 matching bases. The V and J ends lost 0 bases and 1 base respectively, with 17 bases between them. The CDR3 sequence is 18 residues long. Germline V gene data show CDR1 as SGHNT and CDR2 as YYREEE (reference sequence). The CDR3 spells CASSLVTAGHLSYNEQFF. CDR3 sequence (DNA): TGTGCCAGCAGCTTGGTGACGGCGGGGCACCTTTCCTACAATGAGCAGTTCTTC.

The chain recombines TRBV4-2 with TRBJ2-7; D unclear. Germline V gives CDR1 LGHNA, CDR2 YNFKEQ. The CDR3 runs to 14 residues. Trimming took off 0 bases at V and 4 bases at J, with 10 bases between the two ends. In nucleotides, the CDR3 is TGTGCCAGCAGCCAAGATGAAAGAGATTACGAGCAGTACTTC. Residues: CASSQDERDYEQYF.

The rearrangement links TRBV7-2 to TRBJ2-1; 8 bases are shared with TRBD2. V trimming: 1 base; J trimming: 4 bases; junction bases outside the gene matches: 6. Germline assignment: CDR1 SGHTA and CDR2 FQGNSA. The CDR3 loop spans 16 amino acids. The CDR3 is CASSLGSAGDYNEQFF. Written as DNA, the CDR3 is TGTGCCAGCAGCTTAGGATCAGCGGGAGATTACAATGAGCAGTTCTTC.

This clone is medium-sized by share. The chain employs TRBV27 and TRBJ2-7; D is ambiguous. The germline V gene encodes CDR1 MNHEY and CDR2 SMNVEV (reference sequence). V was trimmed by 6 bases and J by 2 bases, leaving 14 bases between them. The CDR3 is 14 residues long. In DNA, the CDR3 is TGTGCCAGCAGAGAAACCGGTTTGACCTACGAGCAGTACTTC. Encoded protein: CASRETGLTYEQYF.